Detailed here is one T cell receptor beta chain. Measured with immunoSEQ multiplex PCR; TCRdb has only the in-frame clones, and not every one. The sample carries about 49,000 clones, almost 90% recorded once. These data belong to a study of T cell changes during pregnancy in multiple sclerosis. This CDR3 is built from 13 residues. The germline V and J ends were trimmed by 4 bases and 1 base, with 6 bases remaining between them. CDR1 and CDR2 (germline): MGHDK, SYGVNS. Sample: peripheral blood, taken after pregnancy. V gene TRBV25-1 combines with J gene TRBJ2-3, with unresolved D. This clonotype was obtained from a female donor in good health, enrolled as a control in a pregnancy study. The CDR3: CASSGQGTDTQYF. CDR3 DNA: TGTGCCAGCAGTGGCCAGGGCACAGATACGCAGTATTTT.